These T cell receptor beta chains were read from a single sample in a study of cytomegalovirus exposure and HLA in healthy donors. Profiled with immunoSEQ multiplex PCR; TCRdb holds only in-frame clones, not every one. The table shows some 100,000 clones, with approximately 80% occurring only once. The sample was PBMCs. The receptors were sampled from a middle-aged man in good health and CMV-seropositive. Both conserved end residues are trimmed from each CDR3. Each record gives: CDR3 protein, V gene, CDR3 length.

CDR3 protein: SVETGGYT
V gene: TRBV29-1
CDR3 length: 8

CDR3 protein: ASSYTGANQPQH
V gene: TRBV5-6
CDR3 length: 12

CDR3 protein: ASSSFAGAQY
V gene: TRBV7-3
CDR3 length: 10

CDR3 protein: AWRFRLGGYT
V gene: TRBV30
CDR3 length: 10

CDR3 protein: ASSLEGRGGTDTQY
V gene: TRBV11-1
CDR3 length: 14

CDR3 protein: ASSPGTADYEQY
V gene: TRBV4-2
CDR3 length: 12

CDR3 protein: ASLDSGGYGYT
V gene: TRBV7-9
CDR3 length: 11

CDR3 protein: ASISSPWETGELF
V gene: TRBV27
CDR3 length: 13

CDR3 protein: AISAGQPGQSGAQH
V gene: TRBV10-3
CDR3 length: 14

CDR3 protein: ASSYYRGNSGNTIY
V gene: TRBV7-2
CDR3 length: 14

CDR3 protein: ASSDASIQTQY
V gene: TRBV2
CDR3 length: 11

CDR3 protein: ASSERTAGANVLT
V gene: TRBV11-3
CDR3 length: 13

CDR3 protein: ASSARNMNTEAF
V gene: TRBV11-3
CDR3 length: 12

CDR3 protein: ASSLLGGGGRLNTQY
V gene: TRBV5-1
CDR3 length: 15

CDR3 protein: ASSSPGRGDYGYT
V gene: TRBV7-9
CDR3 length: 13

CDR3 protein: ASRKQGATYEQY
V gene: TRBV13
CDR3 length: 12